A single sample is the source of the 2 T cell receptor beta chains below, sequenced in a study of control samples from healthy donors and cancer patients. Assay: immunoSEQ multiplex PCR; the TCRdb copy retains only in-frame clones and omits some. The sample consists of 84,000 or so clones, 65% to 90% of them appearing once. The source material was PBMCs. The receptors stem from a man aged 60 to 69 with head and neck cancer.

The CDR3 here is CASSLSPDRADTQYF. Here the CDR3 DNA reads TGCGCCAGCAGCTTGTCGCCCGACAGGGCGGATACGCAGTATTTT. The rearrangement joins TRBV5-1 to TRBJ2-3; 7 bases align to TRBD1. Looked up from germline, CDR1 is SGHRS and CDR2 is YFSETQ. This CDR3 contains 15 residues. V was clipped by 1 base and J by 6 bases; unmatched bases: 8.

The chain recombines TRBV19 with TRBJ2-5, with a weak D call TRBD1 (6 bases). This CDR3 is 14 amino acids long. CDR1 is LNHDA, CDR2 SQIVND, per germline (reference sequence). The V and J ends lost 4 bases and 3 bases respectively, with 12 bases between them. CDR3: CASSTPGHKETQYF. DNA of the CDR3: TGTGCCAGTAGTACACCGGGACACAAAGAGACCCAGTACTTC.